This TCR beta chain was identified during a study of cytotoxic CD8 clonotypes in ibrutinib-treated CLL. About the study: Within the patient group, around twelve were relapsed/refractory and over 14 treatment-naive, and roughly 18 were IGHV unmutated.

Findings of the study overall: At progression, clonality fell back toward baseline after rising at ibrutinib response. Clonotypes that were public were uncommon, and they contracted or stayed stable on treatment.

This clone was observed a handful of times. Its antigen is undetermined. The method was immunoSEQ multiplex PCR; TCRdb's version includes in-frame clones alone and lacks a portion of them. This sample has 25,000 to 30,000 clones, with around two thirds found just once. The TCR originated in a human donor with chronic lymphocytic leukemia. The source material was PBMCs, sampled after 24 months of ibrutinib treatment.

The CDR3 nucleotides are TGTGCCTGGAGTGTAGGGGGGGGTAGGGGAAATGAGCAGTTCTTC. Translation gives CAWSVGGGRGNEQFF. The chain combines TRBV30 with TRBJ2-1, with D tentatively TRBD2 (7 bases). Germline CDR1 is GTSNPN and CDR2 is SVGIG (reference sequence). The CDR3 is 15 amino acids. Trimming took off 0 bases at V and 7 bases at J, with 16 bases between the two ends.